This T cell receptor beta chain was documented in a study of shared clonotypes between healthy human individuals. The investigators split CD4+ cells into a CD45RA+ naive subset and a CD45RA-negative memory subset. The protocol was immunoSEQ multiplex PCR, while the TCRdb copy is restricted to in-frame clones and leaves out a portion. Of some 1,100,000 clones in the sample, 70% to 80% were seen once. This CDR3 spans 15 amino acids. Deletions cut 1 base from V and 10 bases from J, with 14 bases between. Looked up from germline, CDR1 is MNHNS and CDR2 is SASEGT. This sequence joins TRBV6-1 and TRBJ1-6; no clear D. Input material: memory CD4+ T cells from PBMCs. Subset specified: CD45RA-negative fraction. The receptor was derived from a man aged 18 to 29 in good health. Some clones in this sample may be carry-over from other donors' samples. CDR3 sequence (DNA): TGTGCCAGCAGTGAAGTCGGCAGACAAGGATCACCCCTCCACTTT. Its translation: CASSEVGRQGSPLHF.